This T cell receptor (beta chain) was recorded in a study of regulatory T cells in long-lasting Graves disease. Study at large: Antithyroid drugs had been taken by newly diagnosed Graves' patients for under 3 months. General study results and limits: Favoring TRBV28, TRBJ1-2 and TRBJ2-5 was a feature seen in persistent disease.

The time point denotes: newly diagnosed GD, antithyroid drugs for less than 3 months. RNA isolated from PBMCs was used to make the TCR library. Many counts were recorded for this clonotype. Its antigen is not identified. Sequencing libraries for TCR beta were prepared with iRepertoire HTBI primers and Arm-PCR of CDR3 regions. TCRdb redid the calling of the multiplex PCR reads with MiXCR, one entry per CDR3 protein. Here the sample spans approximately 540,000 distinct CDR3 sequences, 12% being singletons. Germline V lookup: CDR1 GTSNPN, CDR2 SVGIG (reference sequence). V was trimmed by 2 bases and J by 10 bases, leaving 12 bases between them. This CDR3 is built from 12 residues. These data also formed part of another study, on T cells in Graves' hyperthyroidism and ophthalmopathy.

This chain joins TRBV30 and TRBJ2-1; unclear D gene. The sample was peripheral blood mononuclear cells (PBMCs), taken at new diagnosis, from a patient treated with antithyroid drugs. The receptor comes from a woman younger than 45 with Graves disease. The CDR3 DNA reads TGTGCCTGGAGTTCGGCGACGACCGAGCAGTTCTTC. This encodes CAWSSATTEQFF.